This T cell receptor (beta chain) appears in the sequencing data of a study of cytomegalovirus exposure and HLA in healthy donors. General study points: Researchers counted around 170 TCR beta chains as cytomegalovirus-associated. Among donors in an Asian-associated ancestry cluster, a later analysis reportedly found fewer N-insertions than the roughly 610-donor mean.

Primers for the PCR totalled 60 Vbeta and 13 Jbeta. Clones were read by immunoSEQ multiplex PCR, and TCRdb kept only the in-frame ones, dropping some. The repertoire table contains tens of thousands of clones. This CDR3 contains 15 residues. V lost 3 bases and J 2 bases, leaving 11 bases between the germline ends. From germline, CDR1 is WNHNN and CDR2 SYGVQD (reference sequence). As to this clone: Antigen specificity is unknown.

The receptor comes from a woman aged 25 to 39 in good health and CMV-seropositive. This chain links TRBV10-1 with TRBJ1-3; maybe TRBD1 (6 bases). Sequenced material: PBMCs. CDR3 residues: CASSDADSTGNTIYF. The CDR3 DNA sequence: TGCGCCAGCAGTGATGCGGACAGCACTGGAAACACCATATATTTT.